Below are 17 T cell receptor beta chains sequenced from a single sample in a study of CD8 T cells in Susac syndrome. Random hexamers were used to reverse transcribe the RNA input (roughly 0.5 to 1 ug). From the immunoSEQ multiplex PCR reads, TCRdb called clonotypes with MiXCR, one entry per CDR3 protein. The sample holds tens of thousands of distinct CDR3 sequences, over 90% seen once. The specimen sequenced was CD8+ T cells from PBMCs. Every receptor here comes from a human donor with Susac syndrome.

The chain links TRBV29-1 to TRBJ2-4, with 9 bases fitting TRBD1. The V gene's germline CDR1 is SQVTM and CDR2 ANQGSEA. V trimming: 7 bases; J trimming: 0 bases; junction bases outside the gene matches: 13. The CDR3 contains 17 residues. CDR3: CSAIGQGKPIAKNIQYF. The CDR3 DNA follows: TGCAGCGCCATCGGACAGGGGAAGCCTATAGCCAAAAACATTCAGTACTTC.

The chain joins TRBV6-1 to TRBJ2-5; either TRBD1 or TRBD2 may supply D (5 bases each). In germline, CDR1 is MNHNS, CDR2 SASEGT. CDR3 size: 15 residues. The V and J ends lost 6 bases and 5 bases respectively, with 19 bases between them. The CDR3 nucleotides read TGTGCCAGCAGCCCCTCGGGACCAAACATCGAGACCCAGTACTTC. It yields the protein CASSPSGPNIETQYF.

The V call is TRBV9, the J call TRBJ2-7; tentatively, D is TRBD1 (5 bases). Germline CDR1 reads SGDLS; CDR2 reads YYNGEE. This CDR3 comprises 13 residues. Between the trimmed V and J ends, which lost 2 bases and 5 bases, there was a span of 11 bases. The CDR3 reads CASSVGQYHEQYF. CDR3 DNA sequence: TGTGCCAGCAGCGTGGGGCAGTACCACGAGCAGTACTTC.

The chain joins TRBV2 to TRBJ2-7, with TRBD1 as a possible D gene (6 bases). From germline, CDR1 is SNHLY and CDR2 FYNNEI. The CDR3 extends over 14 amino acids. V was shortened by 4 bases and J by 1 base, with 11 bases between the two germline ends. CDR3 protein: CASSGSGVSYEQYF. The CDR3 DNA reads TGTGCCAGCAGTGGTTCAGGGGTGTCCTACGAGCAGTACTTC.

The chain combines TRBV27 with TRBJ2-7, with D possibly matching TRBD1 (6 bases). Germline assignment: CDR1 MNHEY and CDR2 SMNVEV (reference sequence). The length of the CDR3 is 13 residues. V gave up 4 bases and J gave up 0 bases, with 7 bases separating them. CDR3 loop: CASSWGPSYEQYF. The CDR3 region has the DNA TGTGCCAGCAGTTGGGGGCCCTCCTACGAGCAGTACTTC.

The gene calls are TRBV29-1 and TRBJ2-7; no reliable D call. The germline gives CDR1 SQVTM, CDR2 ANQGSEA. V lost 0 bases and J lost 0, with 6 bases in between. The length of the CDR3 is 13 residues. In DNA form, the CDR3 reads TGCAGCGTTGAAGATGACTCCTCCTACGAGCAGTACTTC. Protein sequence: CSVEDDSSYEQYF.

The V gene is TRBV28, the J gene TRBJ2-3, with 8 bases identical to TRBD1. Germline-derived CDR1 and CDR2 are MDHEN and SYDVKM. V trimming: 6 bases; J trimming: 4 bases; junction bases outside the gene matches: 6. CDR3 size: 14 residues. DNA of the CDR3: TGTGCCAGCAGCGCCTCAGGGGGCGCAGATACGCAGTATTTT. Its translation: CASSASGGADTQYF.

The V call is TRBV4-2, the J call TRBJ1-1; 7 bases are shared with TRBD1. The trim removed 3 bases at V and 0 bases at J, leaving 1 base unmatched. The CDR3 runs to 14 residues. The V gene's germline CDR1 is LGHNA and CDR2 YNFKEQ. The CDR3 nucleotides read TGTGCCAGCAGCCAGACAGGGATGAACACTGAAGCTTTCTTT. Translating gives CASSQTGMNTEAFF.

V and J are TRBV27 and TRBJ1-2; D remains unclear. The CDR3 length is 12 residues. Looked up from germline, CDR1 is MNHEY and CDR2 is SMNVEV (reference sequence). The V gene lost 5 bases and the J gene lost 14 bases, with 18 bases spanning the gap. The CDR3 nucleotides read TGTGCCAGCAGTCCGCCGGGAGTGGAGTATACCTTC. This gives the protein CASSPPGVEYTF.

The genes are TRBV4-1 and TRBJ2-7; D is unclear. CDR1 and CDR2 (germline): MGHRA, YSYEKL. CDR3 length: 15 amino acids. The V end lost 0 bases, the J end lost 3 bases, and 12 bases lay between the germline ends. CDR3 loop: CASSQEKGRYYEQYF. The CDR3 nucleotides read TGCGCCAGCAGCCAAGAAAAAGGCAGATACTACGAGCAGTACTTC.

This chain links TRBV12-3 or TRBV12-4 with TRBJ1-2, with D possibly TRBD1 on 5 matching bases. The CDR3 sequence is 12 residues long. Trimming pared 7 bases from V and 4 bases from J, leaving 10 bases between. CDR3 sequence: CASTKGSYGYTF. In DNA form, the CDR3 reads TGTGCCAGCACCAAGGGGTCCTATGGCTACACCTTC.

V usage is TRBV7-9 and J usage is TRBJ1-5; no reliable D call. From germline, CDR1 is SEHNR and CDR2 FQNEAQ (reference sequence). Trimming cost V 5 bases and J 7 bases, with 9 bases left between them. The CDR3 length is 12 residues. CDR3 DNA: TGTGCCAGCAGCCAAGAATCCCAGCCCCAGCATTTT. Translated: CASSQESQPQHF.

In its sample, this clonotype was seen a few times. This rearrangement joins TRBV28 to TRBJ2-7, with D unclear. V dropped 6 bases and J dropped 0 bases, with 6 bases sitting between them. The CDR3 totals 12 residues. Germline V gene data show CDR1 as MDHEN and CDR2 as SYDVKM. In nucleotides, the CDR3 is TGTGCCAGCAGGTCGGACTCCTACGAGCAGTACTTC. It codes for CASRSDSYEQYF.

The chain uses TRBV3-1 and TRBJ1-1; D gene unclear. V lost 1 base to trimming and J lost 1 base, with 10 bases between them. Germline V gene lookup returns CDR1 LGHDT and CDR2 YNNKEL (reference sequence). The CDR3 contains 15 residues. In nucleotides, the CDR3 is TGTGCCAGCAGCCAAGCCGGCAGTGGGAACACTGAAGCTTTCTTT. This codes for CASSQAGSGNTEAFF.

The genes are TRBV5-4 and TRBJ2-1; D possibly corresponds to TRBD2 (5 bases). V was pared by 4 bases and J by 6 bases, with 23 bases between. The CDR3 contains 17 residues. CDR1 and CDR2 from the germline V gene are SGHNT and YYREEE (reference sequence). The CDR3 sequence is CASSPRGQSDPPNEQFF. The CDR3 DNA reads TGTGCCAGCAGCCCCCGGGGTCAGAGCGATCCACCCAATGAGCAGTTCTTC.

This clonotype has just one count. The V gene is TRBV9, the J gene TRBJ2-1; D remains ambiguous. The V gene lost 4 bases and the J gene lost 5 bases, with 4 bases spanning the gap. Germline CDR1 SGDLS, CDR2 YYNGEE. The CDR3 covers 11 residues. CDR3 protein: CASSTHNEQFF. The CDR3 nucleotides read TGTGCCAGCAGCACACACAATGAGCAGTTCTTC.

V usage is TRBV13 and J usage is TRBJ2-4, with 7 bases lining up with TRBD1. CDR1 is PRHDT and CDR2 is FYEKMQ in the germline V gene (reference sequence). V was clipped by 5 bases and J by 7 bases; unmatched bases: 2. The CDR3 is 12 amino acids. The CDR3 region is CASSIRGNIQYF. DNA of the CDR3: TGTGCCAGCAGCATCAGGGGGAACATTCAGTACTTC.